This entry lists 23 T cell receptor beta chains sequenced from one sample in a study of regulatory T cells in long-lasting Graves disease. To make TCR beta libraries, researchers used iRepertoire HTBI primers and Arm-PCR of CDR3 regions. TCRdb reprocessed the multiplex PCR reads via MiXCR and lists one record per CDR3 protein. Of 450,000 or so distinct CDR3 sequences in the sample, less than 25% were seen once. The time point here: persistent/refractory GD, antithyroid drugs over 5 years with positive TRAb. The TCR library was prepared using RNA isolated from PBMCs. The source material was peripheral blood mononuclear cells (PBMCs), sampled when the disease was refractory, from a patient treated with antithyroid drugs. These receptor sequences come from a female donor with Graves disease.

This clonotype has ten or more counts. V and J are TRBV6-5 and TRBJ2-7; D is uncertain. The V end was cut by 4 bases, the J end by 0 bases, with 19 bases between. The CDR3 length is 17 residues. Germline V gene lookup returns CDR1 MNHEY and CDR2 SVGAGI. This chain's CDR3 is CASSSSYDRKGSYEQYF. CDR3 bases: TGTGCCAGCAGTTCATCTTATGATCGGAAGGGCTCCTACGAGCAGTACTTC.

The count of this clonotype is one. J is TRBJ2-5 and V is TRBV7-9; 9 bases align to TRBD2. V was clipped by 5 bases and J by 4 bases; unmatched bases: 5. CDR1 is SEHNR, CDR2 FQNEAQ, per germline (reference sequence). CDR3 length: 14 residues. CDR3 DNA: TGTGCCAGCAGCCAAGCGGGAGGTTCAGAGACCCAGTACTTC. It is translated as CASSQAGGSETQYF. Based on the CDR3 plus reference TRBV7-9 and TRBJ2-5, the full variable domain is DTGVSQNPRHKITKRGQNVTFRCDPISEHNRLYWYRQTLGQGPEFLTYFQNEAQLEKSRLLSDRFSAERPKGSFSTLEIQRTEQGDSAMYLCASSQAGGSETQYFGPGTRLLVL.

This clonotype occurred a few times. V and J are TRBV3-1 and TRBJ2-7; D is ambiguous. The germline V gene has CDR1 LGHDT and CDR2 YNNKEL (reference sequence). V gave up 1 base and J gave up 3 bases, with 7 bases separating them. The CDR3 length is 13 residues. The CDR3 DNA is TGTGCCAGCAGCCAAGGACGTCTCTACGAGCAGTACTTC. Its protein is CASSQGRLYEQYF.

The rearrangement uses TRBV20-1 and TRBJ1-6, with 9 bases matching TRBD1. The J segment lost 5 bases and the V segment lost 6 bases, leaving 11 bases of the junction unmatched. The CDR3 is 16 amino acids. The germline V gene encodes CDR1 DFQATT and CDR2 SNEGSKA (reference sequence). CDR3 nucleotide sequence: TGCAGTGCCCACTACAGGGGGCCAAACCATAATTCACCCCTCCACTTT. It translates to CSAHYRGPNHNSPLHF.

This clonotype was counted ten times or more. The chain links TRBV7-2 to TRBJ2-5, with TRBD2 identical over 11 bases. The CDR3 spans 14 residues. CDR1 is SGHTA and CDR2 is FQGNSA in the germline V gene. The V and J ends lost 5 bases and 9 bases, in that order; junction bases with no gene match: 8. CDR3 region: CASSLTSGVEAQYF. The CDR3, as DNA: TGTGCCAGCAGCCTGACTAGCGGGGTTGAGGCCCAGTACTTC.

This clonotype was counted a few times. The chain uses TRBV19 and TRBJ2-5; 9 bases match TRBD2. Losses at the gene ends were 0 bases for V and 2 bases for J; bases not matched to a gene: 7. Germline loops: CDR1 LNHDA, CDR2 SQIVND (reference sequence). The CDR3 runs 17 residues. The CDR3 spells CASSIDGSGSTQETQYF. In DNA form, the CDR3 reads TGTGCCAGTAGTATAGATGGTAGCGGGAGTACTCAAGAGACCCAGTACTTC.

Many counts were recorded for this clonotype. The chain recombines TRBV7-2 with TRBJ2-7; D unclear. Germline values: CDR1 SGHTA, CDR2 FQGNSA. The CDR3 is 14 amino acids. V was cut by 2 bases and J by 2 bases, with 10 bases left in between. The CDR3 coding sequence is TGTGCCAGCAGCTTATCACAAGGGCCCTACGAGCAGTACTTC. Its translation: CASSLSQGPYEQYF. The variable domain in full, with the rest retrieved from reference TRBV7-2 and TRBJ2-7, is GAGVSQSPSNKVTEKGKDVELRCDPISGHTALYWYRQSLGQGLEFLIYFQGNSAPDKSGLPSDRFSAERTGGSVSTLTIQRTQQEDSAVYLCASSLSQGPYEQYFGPGTRLTVT.

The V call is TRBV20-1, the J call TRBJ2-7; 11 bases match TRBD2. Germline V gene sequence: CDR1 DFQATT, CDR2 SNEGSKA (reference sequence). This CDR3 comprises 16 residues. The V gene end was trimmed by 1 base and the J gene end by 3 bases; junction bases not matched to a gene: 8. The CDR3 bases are TGCAGTGCTAGAGGGGAAACTAGCGGGAGCGTCTACGAGCAGTACTTC. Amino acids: CSARGETSGSVYEQYF.

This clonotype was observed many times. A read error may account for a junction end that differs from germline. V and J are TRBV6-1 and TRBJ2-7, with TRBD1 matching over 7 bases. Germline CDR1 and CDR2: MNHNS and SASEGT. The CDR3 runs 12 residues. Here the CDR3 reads CASSGAGGQQYF. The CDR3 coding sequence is TGCGCCAGCAGTGGGGCAGGGGGTCAGCAGTACTTC.

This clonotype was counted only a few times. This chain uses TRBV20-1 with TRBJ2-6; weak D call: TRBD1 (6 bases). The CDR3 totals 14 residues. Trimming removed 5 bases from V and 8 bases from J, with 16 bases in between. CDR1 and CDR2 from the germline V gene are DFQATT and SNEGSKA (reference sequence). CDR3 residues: CSAPTGMASNVLTF. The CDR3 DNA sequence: TGCAGTGCTCCCACAGGGATGGCGTCCAACGTCCTGACTTTC.

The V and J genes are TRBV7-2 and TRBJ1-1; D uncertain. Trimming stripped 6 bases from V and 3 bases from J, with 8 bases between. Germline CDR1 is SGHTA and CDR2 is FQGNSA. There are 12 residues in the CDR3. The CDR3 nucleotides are TGTGCCAGCAGTTTTATTTACACTGAAGCTTTCTTT. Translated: CASSFIYTEAFF.

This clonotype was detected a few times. In DNA, the CDR3 is TGTGCCAGCAGCCGGACACCCGGGACAGATGAAAAACTGTTTTTT. As protein: CASSRTPGTDEKLFF. The rearrangement uses TRBV9 and TRBJ1-4; 7 bases are a match to TRBD1. V shed 4 bases and J 6 bases; nucleotides not matched to a gene: 9. Germline V gene sequence: CDR1 SGDLS, CDR2 YYNGEE. The CDR3 is 15 amino acids.

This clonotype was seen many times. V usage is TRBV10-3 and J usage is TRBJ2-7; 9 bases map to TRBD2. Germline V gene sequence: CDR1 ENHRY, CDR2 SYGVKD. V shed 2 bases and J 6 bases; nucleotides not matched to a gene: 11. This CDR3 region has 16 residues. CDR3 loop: CAISEQTSGGGSEQYF. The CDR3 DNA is TGTGCCATCAGTGAGCAGACTAGCGGAGGAGGGTCCGAGCAGTACTTC.

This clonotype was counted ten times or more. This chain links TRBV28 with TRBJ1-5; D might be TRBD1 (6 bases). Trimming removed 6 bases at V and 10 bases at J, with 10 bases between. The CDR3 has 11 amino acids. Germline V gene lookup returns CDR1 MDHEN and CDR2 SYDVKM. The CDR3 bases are TGTGCCAGCAGGTCAGGGGTTCCCCAGCATTTT. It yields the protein CASRSGVPQHF.

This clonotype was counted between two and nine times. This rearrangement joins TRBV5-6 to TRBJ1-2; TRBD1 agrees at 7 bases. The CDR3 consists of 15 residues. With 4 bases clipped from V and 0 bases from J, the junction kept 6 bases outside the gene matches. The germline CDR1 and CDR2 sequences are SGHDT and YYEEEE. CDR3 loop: CASSPRTGANYGYTF. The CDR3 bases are TGTGCCAGCAGCCCCCGGACAGGAGCTAACTATGGCTACACCTTC.

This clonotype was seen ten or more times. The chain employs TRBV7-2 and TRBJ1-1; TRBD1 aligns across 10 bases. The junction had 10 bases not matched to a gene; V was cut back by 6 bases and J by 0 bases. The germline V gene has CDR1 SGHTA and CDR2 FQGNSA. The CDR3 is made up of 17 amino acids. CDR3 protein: CASRYDRGPLMNTEAFF. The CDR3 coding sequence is TGTGCCAGCAGATATGACAGGGGGCCCCTTATGAACACTGAAGCTTTCTTT.

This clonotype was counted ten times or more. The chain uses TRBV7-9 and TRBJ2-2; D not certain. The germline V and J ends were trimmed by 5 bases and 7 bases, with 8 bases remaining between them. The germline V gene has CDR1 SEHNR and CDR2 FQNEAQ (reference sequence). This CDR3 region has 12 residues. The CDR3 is CASSPTGGELFF. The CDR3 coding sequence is TGTGCCAGCAGCCCTACGGGCGGGGAGCTGTTTTTT. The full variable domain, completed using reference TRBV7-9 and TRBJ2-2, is DTGVSQNPRHKITKRGQNVTFRCDPISEHNRLYWYRQTLGQGPEFLTYFQNEAQLEKSRLLSDRFSAERPKGSFSTLEIQRTEQGDSAMYLCASSPTGGELFFGEGSRLTVL.

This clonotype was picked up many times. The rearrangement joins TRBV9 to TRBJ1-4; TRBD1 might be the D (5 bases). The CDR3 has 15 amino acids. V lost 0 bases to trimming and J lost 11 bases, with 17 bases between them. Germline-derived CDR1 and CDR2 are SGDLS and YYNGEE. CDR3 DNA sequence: TGTGCCAGCAGCGTAGATTCAGGGTTCGCTCGGAAACTGTTTTTT. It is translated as CASSVDSGFARKLFF. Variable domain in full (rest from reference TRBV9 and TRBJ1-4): DSGVTQTPKHLITATGQRVTLRCSPRSGDLSVYWYQQSLDQGLQFLIQYYNGEERAKGNILERFSAQQFPDLHSELNLSSLELGDSALYFCASSVDSGFARKLFFGSGTQLSVL.

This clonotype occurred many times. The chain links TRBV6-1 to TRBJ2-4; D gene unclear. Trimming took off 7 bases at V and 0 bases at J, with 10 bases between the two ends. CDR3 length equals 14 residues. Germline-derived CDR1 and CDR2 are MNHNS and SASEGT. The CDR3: CASMRSLAKNIQYF. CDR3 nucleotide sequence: TGTGCCAGCATGAGAAGCCTAGCCAAAAACATTCAGTACTTC.

The CDR3 DNA sequence: TGTGCCAGCAGCCGGCCTACGGGGGACGAGCAGTACTTC. It yields the protein CASSRPTGDEQYF. The gene calls are TRBV7-9 and TRBJ2-7, with a weak D call TRBD2 (6 bases). With 5 bases removed from V and 5 bases from J, the gap between germline ends came to 13 bases. Germline V gene data show CDR1 as SEHNR and CDR2 as FQNEAQ (reference sequence). This CDR3 has 13 amino acids.

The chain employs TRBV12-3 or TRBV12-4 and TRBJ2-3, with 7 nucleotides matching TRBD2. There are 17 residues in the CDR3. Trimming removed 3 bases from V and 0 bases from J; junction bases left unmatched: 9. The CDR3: CASSLGGVLASTDTQYF. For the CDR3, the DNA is TGTGCCAGCAGTTTGGGGGGGGTTTTAGCGAGCACAGATACGCAGTATTTT.

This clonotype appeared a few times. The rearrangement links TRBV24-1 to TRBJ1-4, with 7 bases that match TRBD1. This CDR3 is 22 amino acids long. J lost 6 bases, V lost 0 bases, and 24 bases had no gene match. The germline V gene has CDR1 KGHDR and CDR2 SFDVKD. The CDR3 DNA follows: TGTGCCACCAGTGATTTGCACTATAATTTTTACCTTGCCCGGGACAGCCATGAAAAACTGTTTTTT. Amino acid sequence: CATSDLHYNFYLARDSHEKLFF.

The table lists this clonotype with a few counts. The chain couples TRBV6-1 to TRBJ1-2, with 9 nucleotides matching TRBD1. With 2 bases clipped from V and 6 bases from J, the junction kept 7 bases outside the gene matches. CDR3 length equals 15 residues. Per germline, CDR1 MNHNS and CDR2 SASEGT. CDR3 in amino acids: CASSELGQGMDGYTF. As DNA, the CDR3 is TGTGCCAGCAGTGAATTAGGACAGGGGATGGATGGCTACACCTTC.